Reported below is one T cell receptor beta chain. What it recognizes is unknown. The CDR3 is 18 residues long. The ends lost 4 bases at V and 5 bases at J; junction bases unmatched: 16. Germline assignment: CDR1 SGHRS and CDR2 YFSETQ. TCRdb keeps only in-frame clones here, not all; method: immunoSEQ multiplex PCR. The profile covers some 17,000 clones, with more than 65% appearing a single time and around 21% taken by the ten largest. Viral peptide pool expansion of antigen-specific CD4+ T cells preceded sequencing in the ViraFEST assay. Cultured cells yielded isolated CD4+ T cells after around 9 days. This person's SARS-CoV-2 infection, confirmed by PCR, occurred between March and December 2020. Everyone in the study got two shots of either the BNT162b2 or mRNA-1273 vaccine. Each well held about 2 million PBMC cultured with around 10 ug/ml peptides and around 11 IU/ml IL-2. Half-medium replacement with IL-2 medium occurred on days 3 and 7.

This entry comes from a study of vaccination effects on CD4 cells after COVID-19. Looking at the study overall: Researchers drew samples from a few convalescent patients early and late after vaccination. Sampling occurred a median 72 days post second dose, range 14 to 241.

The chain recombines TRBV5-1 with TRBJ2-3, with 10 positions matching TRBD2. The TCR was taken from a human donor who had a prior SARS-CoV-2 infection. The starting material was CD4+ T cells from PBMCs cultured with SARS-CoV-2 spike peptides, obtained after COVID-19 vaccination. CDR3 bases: TGCGCCAGCAGCCCGGGCATAGCGGGGGGACTGGGTGGAGATACGCAGTATTTT. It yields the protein CASSPGIAGGLGGDTQYF.